This section outlines one TCR beta chain sequence together with its context. The DNA is omitted, as the CDR3 cannot be located on it reliably, and the CDR3 follows TCRdb's listing. This entry is derived from a study of blood T cell repertoires in COVID-19. Looking at the study overall: Some COVID-19 samples were acute and others convalescent; all came from the United States, Italy and Spain.

Data came from immunoSEQ multiplex PCR; TCRdb stores just in-frame clones and leaves some out. The sample carries about 56,000 clones, 70% to 90% recorded once. CDR1 SGDLS and CDR2 YYNGEE come from the germline V gene. The CDR3 is 14 residues long, ends included. The source is a man between 45 and 60 years old with active COVID-19. Sample: peripheral blood. The chain combines TRBV9 with TRBJ2-1; the table's D call TRBD2 went unverified against the DNA. CDR3 residues: CASSVGAGATFAFF.